The entry that follows covers one TCR beta chain sequence. As yet, its antigen is unknown. The sample is drawn from a study of T cell responses to AZD1222 COVID-19 vaccine. Germline CDR1 is SGHTA and CDR2 is FQGNSA. The CDR3 totals 14 residues. V shed 1 base and J shed 7 bases, with 11 bases lying between them. Overall study findings and caveats: Only a handful of AZD1222 recipients tested seropositive at baseline.

Some clones are missing from TCRdb's copy, which holds only in-frame ones; the method was immunoSEQ multiplex PCR. The sample holds 150,000 to 200,000 clones, more than 85% seen once. The material sequenced was peripheral blood, taken 28 days after the second AZD1222 dose. The source is an adult who received the AZD1222 COVID-19 vaccine. The chain uses TRBV7-2 and TRBJ2-1; possibly TRBD2 for D (6 bases). CDR3 DNA sequence: TGTGCCAGCAGCTTAGGCGGGGCTTGGAATGAGCAGTTCTTC. It codes for CASSLGGAWNEQFF.